The T cell receptor beta chain under discussion was sequenced for a study of radiation and T cells in renal cell carcinoma. Germline V CDR1 and CDR2: MNHEY, SVGAGI. CDR3 length: 14 residues. Trimming stripped 6 bases from V and 3 bases from J, with 12 bases between. The time point is: blood 4 weeks post-SBRT, at nephrectomy. Stated treatment: 15 Gy SBRT to primary tumor, nephrectomy 4 weeks later. Method: immunoSEQ multiplex PCR; TCRdb's copy keeps in-frame clones and lacks some. This sample yields around 74,000 clones, of which roughly 85% are seen a single time; 2% to 3% belongs to the top ten. J is TRBJ1-5 and V is TRBV6-5; TRBD1 might be the D (6 bases). The TCR sequence derives from a woman in her sixties with renal cell carcinoma. Sequences were derived from blood, sampled from a patient whose treatment included radiotherapy and nephrectomy. The CDR3 coding sequence is TGTGCCAGCAGCCCGGACAGTTTCAATCAGCCCCAGCATTTT. As protein: CASSPDSFNQPQHF.